Here is one T cell receptor (beta chain) with its context. This sample was included in a study of blood T cell repertoires in COVID-19. Overall study context: The origin of the acute and convalescent COVID-19 samples was the United States, Italy and Spain. PBMCs, B-cell-depleted T cells, or T cells were the source of the cDNA or gDNA that made up the material.

The CDR3 runs 13 residues. Trimming removed 6 bases from V and 7 bases from J, with 10 bases in between. The germline gives CDR1 LNHDA, CDR2 SQIVND (reference sequence). The authors' processing: Using reference gene primer amplification, nucleated cell counts were estimated. Method: immunoSEQ multiplex PCR; TCRdb's copy keeps in-frame clones and lacks some. V and J calls and clone size come straight from that table; D and trimming were deduced from the DNA. Here the sample spans 200,000 to 250,000 clones, around 90% being singletons. The TCR was taken from a man aged 60-69 years with acute or convalescent COVID-19. The chain links TRBV19 to TRBJ1-6; no definite D call. The sequencing sample was made of peripheral blood. CDR3 loop: CASSPRGNSPLHF. DNA of the CDR3: TGTGCCAGTAGCCCGCGCGGGAATTCACCCCTCCACTTT.